The 2 T cell receptor beta chains listed next were all sequenced from one sample in a study of early T cells in non-severe SARS-CoV-2 infection. TCRdb re-analysed the 5' RACE reads in MiXCR, keeping a single row per CDR3 protein. The sample includes 65,000 to 95,000 distinct CDR3 sequences, around 17% seen only once; the top ten take 2.5% to 3%. Sequencing used whole blood. The receptor source for this set is an adult who was a healthcare worker with PCR-confirmed SARS-CoV-2 infection or an uninfected control (not recorded which).

A few counts support this clonotype. J is TRBJ2-2 and V is TRBV20-1; tentative D call: TRBD2 (5 bases). The germline V gene encodes CDR1 DFQATT and CDR2 SNEGSKA (reference sequence). Trimming removed 1 base at V and 5 bases at J, with 11 bases between. The CDR3 has 14 residues. The CDR3 coding sequence is TGCAGTGCTAGAGGCGGGTCTTATACCGGGGAGCTGTTTTTT. Protein sequence: CSARGGSYTGELFF.

CDR3 bases: TGTGCCACCAGTGACCGGACAGACAATCAGCCCCAGCATTTT. Translation: CATSDRTDNQPQHF. The V gene is TRBV24-1, the J gene TRBJ1-5, with TRBD1 as a possible D gene (6 bases). The germline gives CDR1 KGHDR, CDR2 SFDVKD. V was cut by 4 bases and J by 3 bases, with 9 bases left in between. The CDR3 has 14 residues.